Below, 12 T cell receptor beta chains from the same sample are listed, as sequenced in a study of CD8+ T cells in alopecia areata. Sample treatment: oral pan-JAK inhibitor, 5-10 mg twice daily. RNA, once extracted, was reverse transcribed into cDNA for use as the sequencing template. The table came from immunoSEQ multiplex PCR; TCRdb's copy has only in-frame clones and leaves some out. The table shows around 150,000 clones, with roughly four fifths occurring only once. Sequencing was performed on CD8+ T cells sorted from blood, taken at week 4, from a patient treated with tofacitinib. The receptors were gathered from a human donor with alopecia areata.

This clone has ten or more counts. The chain is built from TRBV7-9 and TRBJ2-7; the D gene is possibly TRBD1 (5 bases). Germline V CDR1 and CDR2: SEHNR, FQNEAQ (reference sequence). CDR3 length equals 14 residues. Trimming shortened V by 4 bases and J by 0 bases, and 10 bases separated the two germline ends. For the CDR3, the DNA is TGTGCCAGCAGCTCAATGACAGCCTCCTACGAGCAGTACTTC. It encodes CASSSMTASYEQYF.

The rearrangement links TRBV6-1 to TRBJ2-7, with D perhaps matching TRBD1 (6 bases). The V end was cut by 2 bases, the J end by 2 bases, with 13 bases between. CDR1 is MNHNS and CDR2 is SASEGT in the germline V gene. CDR3 size: 15 residues. CDR3 amino acids: CASSEFGRGAYEQYF. In DNA form, the CDR3 reads TGTGCCAGCAGTGAATTTGGCAGGGGAGCCTACGAGCAGTACTTC.

This clone was counted only a few times. CDR3 region: CASGPLRALETQYF. The CDR3 DNA follows: TGTGCTAGTGGTCCCCTCCGTGCGTTGGAGACCCAGTACTTC. This rearrangement joins TRBV12-5 to TRBJ2-5; D remains ambiguous. The CDR3 consists of 14 residues. Germline CDR1 reads LGHNT; CDR2 reads FRNRAP. The V end was cut by 5 bases, the J end by 5 bases, with 15 bases between.

The V gene is TRBV7-6, the J gene TRBJ1-6, with unresolved D. Germline V gives CDR1 SGHVS, CDR2 FNYEAQ. V was trimmed by 5 bases and J by 7 bases, leaving 21 bases between them. This CDR3 region has 17 residues. DNA of the CDR3: TGTGCCAGCAGCGTCGAAACCTACCCGGACTGGAATTCACCCCTCCACTTT. It encodes CASSVETYPDWNSPLHF.

This clone turned up a few times. V and J are TRBV4-3 and TRBJ1-2; no reliable D call. Trimming took 0 bases from V and 8 from J, leaving 13 bases between them. Germline V lookup: CDR1 LGHNA, CDR2 YSLEER. This CDR3 spans 14 amino acids. The CDR3 loop reads CASSQDRDVGGYTF. The CDR3 nucleotides are TGCGCCAGCAGCCAAGATCGGGATGTGGGCGGCTACACCTTC.

The J gene is TRBJ2-5, the V gene TRBV7-8, with a weak D call TRBD2 (6 bases). CDR1 SGHVS and CDR2 FQNEAQ come from the germline V gene. V lost 7 bases and J lost 2, with 20 bases in between. This CDR3 has 16 amino acids. CDR3 residues: CASINEGLGGQETQYF. The CDR3 DNA follows: TGTGCCAGCATAAACGAGGGTCTGGGAGGTCAAGAGACCCAGTACTTC.

Only one count was recorded for this clone. The V gene is TRBV5-6, the J gene TRBJ1-1; no firm D call. Germline V gene data show CDR1 as SGHDT and CDR2 as YYEEEE. The germline V and J ends were trimmed by 4 bases and 1 base, with 14 bases remaining between them. This CDR3 has 15 residues. CDR3 region: CASSPRRRQNTEAFF. In DNA, the CDR3 is TGTGCCAGCAGCCCTAGAAGGAGACAGAACACTGAAGCTTTCTTT. Together with reference TRBV5-6 and TRBJ1-1, the CDR3 gives the full variable domain: DAGVTQSPTHLIKTRGQQVTLRCSPKSGHDTVSWYQQALGQGPQFIFQYYEEEERQRGNFPDRFSGHQFPNYSSELNVNALLLGDSALYLCASSPRRRQNTEAFFGQGTRLTVV.

The chain has TRBV4-3 and TRBJ1-1; D is undetermined. Per germline, CDR1 LGHNA and CDR2 YSLEER. This CDR3 contains 15 residues. The V and J ends lost 1 base and 5 bases respectively, with 14 bases between them. Here the CDR3 reads CASSQGTYPGTEAFF. CDR3 in DNA: TGCGCCAGCAGCCAAGGAACTTACCCCGGGACTGAAGCTTTCTTT.

The V and J genes are TRBV10-3 and TRBJ2-3; TRBD2 agrees at 13 bases. The CDR3 spans 16 residues. Trimming took 4 bases from V and 2 from J; bases not matched to a gene: 3. Germline-derived CDR1 and CDR2 are ENHRY and SYGVKD. CDR3 nucleotide sequence: TGTGCCATCAGTGCGACTAGCGGGGGGCCCACAGATACGCAGTATTTT. Its translation is CAISATSGGPTDTQYF.

V is TRBV5-1 and J is TRBJ2-7; tentatively, D is TRBD2 (6 bases). The CDR3 consists of 15 residues. V was cut by 0 bases and J by 3 bases, with 13 bases left in between. Germline V gene lookup returns CDR1 SGHRS and CDR2 YFSETQ. CDR3 DNA: TGCGCCAGCAGCTTGGGGAGGGGTCCCAACTACGAGCAGTACTTC. It translates to CASSLGRGPNYEQYF. Supplemented by reference TRBV5-1 and TRBJ2-7, the full variable domain reads KAGVTQTPRYLIKTRGQQVTLSCSPISGHRSVSWYQQTPGQGLQFLFEYFSETQRNKGNFPGRFSGRQFSNSRSEMNVSTLELGDSALYLCASSLGRGPNYEQYFGPGTRLTVT.

This clone has just a few counts. The V and J genes are TRBV28 and TRBJ2-7, with D uncertain. The CDR3 runs to 14 residues. Germline CDR1 MDHEN, CDR2 SYDVKM. V lost 2 bases, J lost 2 bases, and 10 bases lay in between. The CDR3 nucleotides are TGTGCCAGCAGTTTAGTTAGCACACCCTACGAGCAGTACTTC. Protein: CASSLVSTPYEQYF.

This clone occurred once. V and J are TRBV4-1 and TRBJ1-2; no definite D call. This CDR3 spans 13 amino acids. The germline V gene has CDR1 MGHRA and CDR2 YSYEKL. Trimming stripped 6 bases from V and 8 bases from J, with 16 bases between. The CDR3 here is CASREEWQRGYTF. The CDR3 DNA is TGCGCCAGCAGGGAAGAGTGGCAAAGAGGCTACACCTTC.